Given below is one TCR beta chain in context. The antigen is not known. Template material for amplifying TCR beta CDR3 regions consisted of RNA transcripts. With the HTBI primer set, the TCR CDR3 went through a first round of RT-PCR. A single record per CDR3 protein comes from TCRdb applying MiXCR to the multiplex PCR reads. The sample has around 300,000 distinct CDR3 sequences, 20% to 30% seen once. The record originates from a study of T cells in Graves' hyperthyroidism and ophthalmopathy. In the study overall: Peripheral blood draws took place at initial diagnosis, ahead of any treatment.

Study conclusions and caveats: Ophthalmopathy was predicted by the model a median of roughly 6.6 months ahead of onset.

Germline-derived CDR1 and CDR2 are MDHEN and SYDVKM. There are 17 residues in the CDR3. V was shortened by 2 bases and J by 0 bases, with 16 bases between the two germline ends. The rearrangement joins TRBV28 to TRBJ1-1; D gene uncertain. Sequencing was performed on blood. This receptor was identified in a man aged 35 to 55 with Graves' hyperthyroidism that later progressed to Graves' ophthalmopathy. CDR3 nucleotide sequence: TGTGCCAGCAGTTTACTTGAGGGTGGCAGAATGAACACTGAAGCTTTCTTT. Protein: CASSLLEGGRMNTEAFF.